This T cell receptor beta chain was retrieved from a study of blood T cell repertoires in COVID-19. Clones were read by immunoSEQ multiplex PCR, and TCRdb kept only the in-frame ones, dropping some. Here the sample spans 200,000 to 250,000 clones, about 80% being singletons. V gave up 4 bases and J gave up 4 bases; unmatched junction bases: 1. The CDR3 has 13 amino acids. Germline V lookup: CDR1 SGHTA, CDR2 FQGTGA. Those enrolled, adults aged about 18 to 89 years, came from roughly 22 US areas. The chain recombines TRBV7-3 with TRBJ2-5; 9 bases align to TRBD1. Sample: PBMCs or T cells enriched from blood (not recorded which). This receptor was obtained from a man between 60 and 75 years old who had recovered from COVID-19. CDR3 sequence reads: CASSSDRGETQYF. The CDR3 nucleotides read TGTGCCAGCAGCTCGGACAGGGGAGAGACCCAGTACTTC.